The 25 T cell receptor beta chains below were found in one sample sequenced in a study of blood T cell repertoires in COVID-19. TCRdb keeps only in-frame clones here, not all; method: immunoSEQ multiplex PCR. The repertoire holds roughly 170,000 clones, with roughly four fifths as singletons. Sequencing used PBMCs or T cells enriched from blood (not recorded which). The receptors come from a man aged 50 to 59 who had recovered from COVID-19.

The V gene is TRBV4-3, the J gene TRBJ2-3, with a possible D match to TRBD2 (5 bases). The CDR3 consists of 16 residues. CDR1 and CDR2 (germline): LGHNA, YSLEER. Trimming shortened V by 0 bases and J by 1 base, and 11 bases separated the two germline ends. The CDR3 is CASSQDLWGGTDTQYF. CDR3 sequence (DNA): TGCGCCAGCAGCCAAGATCTTTGGGGAGGCACAGATACGCAGTATTTT.

Only a few counts were recorded for this clone. The CDR3, as DNA: TGCGCCAGCAGCCAAGCTTCGATCAGGGTTGGCAATCAGCCCCAGCATTTT. Its protein is CASSQASIRVGNQPQHF. The gene calls are TRBV4-1 and TRBJ1-5, with D possibly matching TRBD1 (5 bases). V gave up 1 base and J gave up 2 bases, with 15 bases separating them. In germline, CDR1 is MGHRA, CDR2 YSYEKL. CDR3 length: 17 amino acids.

This sequence joins TRBV19 and TRBJ1-1; D not certain. This CDR3 spans 12 amino acids. V lost 3 bases, J lost 11 bases, and 13 bases lay in between. Germline loops: CDR1 LNHDA, CDR2 SQIVND (reference sequence). DNA for the CDR3: TGTGCCAGTAGTATGGTGGGTACGAGGGCTTTCTTT. Its protein product is CASSMVGTRAFF.

This clone was seen a few times. V and J are TRBV4-3 and TRBJ1-1; D ambiguous. Germline V gives CDR1 LGHNA, CDR2 YSLEER. The CDR3 totals 14 residues. V was clipped by 0 bases and J by 1 base, with 6 bases between them. This CDR3 reads CASSQDGGNTEAFF. DNA of the CDR3: TGCGCCAGCAGCCAAGATGGAGGGAACACTGAAGCTTTCTTT.

The chain employs TRBV10-3 and TRBJ2-1; 7 bases agree with TRBD2. Germline CDR1 ENHRY, CDR2 SYGVKD. Trimming took 6 bases from V and 8 from J; bases not matched to a gene: 13. The CDR3 extends over 15 amino acids. CDR3 loop: CAISRLATKWDEQFF. CDR3 sequence (DNA): TGTGCCATCAGCCGACTAGCAACGAAGTGGGATGAGCAGTTCTTC.

This sequence joins TRBV4-1 and TRBJ2-5; the match to TRBD2 covers 13 bases. V shed 2 bases and J 5 bases; nucleotides not matched to a gene: 5. CDR1 and CDR2 (germline): MGHRA, YSYEKL. The length of the CDR3 is 16 residues. Here the CDR3 DNA reads TGCGCCAGCAGCCAACCGACTAGCGGGGGGAAGGAGACCCAGTACTTC. It yields the protein CASSQPTSGGKETQYF.

The rearrangement joins TRBV5-6 to TRBJ2-7, with 12 positions matching TRBD1. J gave up 6 bases and V 6 bases, and 13 bases lay outside the gene matches. Germline assignment: CDR1 SGHDT and CDR2 YYEEEE. The CDR3 is 16 residues long. CDR3 DNA: TGTGCCAGCAAAAAAGAGGGACAGGGGGCGCGGTCCGAGCAGTACTTC. This codes for CASKKEGQGARSEQYF.

V and J are TRBV6-5 and TRBJ1-1; D may be TRBD1 (5 bases). Between the trimmed V and J ends, which lost 2 bases and 6 bases, there was a span of 13 bases. The CDR3 contains 14 residues. Germline values: CDR1 MNHEY, CDR2 SVGAGI. This CDR3 is CASSYDGGMAEAFF. The CDR3 nucleotides read TGTGCCAGCAGTTACGACGGGGGAATGGCTGAAGCTTTCTTT.

The chain combines TRBV13 with TRBJ1-1, with no clear D. There are 15 residues in the CDR3. Germline V gene sequence: CDR1 PRHDT, CDR2 FYEKMQ (reference sequence). V lost 2 bases and J 4 bases, leaving 14 bases between the germline ends. Written as DNA, the CDR3 is TGTGCCAGCAGCTTATGGAAAGCCCGCGGCACTGAAGCTTTCTTT. This sequence encodes CASSLWKARGTEAFF.

The chain recombines TRBV5-1 with TRBJ2-3; the match to TRBD1 covers 11 bases. The CDR3 spans 14 residues. CDR1 SGHRS and CDR2 YFSETQ come from the germline V gene. With 3 bases clipped from V and 10 bases from J, the junction kept 7 bases outside the gene matches. The CDR3 sequence is CASSSGTGGVSQYF. The CDR3 DNA is TGCGCCAGCAGCTCCGGGACAGGGGGTGTATCGCAGTATTTT.

The CDR3 protein is CASSGRHLYGYTF. The CDR3 DNA follows: TGTGCCAGCAGCGGGCGACATCTCTATGGCTACACCTTC. The chain has TRBV5-6 and TRBJ1-2; D unclear. The CDR3 sequence is 13 residues long. The germline V and J ends were trimmed by 4 bases and 4 bases, with 11 bases remaining between them. Per germline, CDR1 SGHDT and CDR2 YYEEEE. The full variable domain, its missing parts supplied by reference TRBV5-6 and TRBJ1-2, is DAGVTQSPTHLIKTRGQQVTLRCSPKSGHDTVSWYQQALGQGPQFIFQYYEEEERQRGNFPDRFSGHQFPNYSSELNVNALLLGDSALYLCASSGRHLYGYTFGSGTRLTVV.

This chain uses TRBV27 with TRBJ1-1; perhaps TRBD1 as D (5 bases). CDR1 is MNHEY, CDR2 SMNVEV, per germline (reference sequence). This CDR3 comprises 14 residues. The germline V and J ends were trimmed by 0 bases and 3 bases, with 8 bases remaining between them. The CDR3 DNA follows: TGTGCCAGCAGTTTATCGTCAGGGCACACTGAAGCTTTCTTT. Translation gives CASSLSSGHTEAFF.

The V call is TRBV21-1, the J call TRBJ1-2; the table's D gene call, TRBD1, was not cross checked with the DNA. TRBV21-1 is reported as a pseudogene. The CDR3 totals 14 residues. CDR3 bases: TGTGCCAGCCCTTCAGGGCAGCCATTTTATGGCTACACCTTC. Protein sequence: CASPSGQPFYGYTF.

The rearrangement joins TRBV5-1 to TRBJ2-1; 16 bases line up with TRBD2. The CDR3 consists of 16 residues. Germline CDR1 is SGHRS and CDR2 is YFSETQ. Losses at the gene ends were 4 bases for V and 8 bases for J; bases not matched to a gene: 6. The chain's CDR3 is CASSPGLAGGGDEQFF. Here the CDR3 DNA reads TGCGCCAGCAGCCCGGGACTAGCGGGGGGGGGCGATGAGCAGTTCTTC.

The chain couples TRBV11-2 to TRBJ1-5, with D possibly TRBD1 on 5 matching bases. Trimming cost V 0 bases and J 2 bases, with 14 bases left between them. CDR3 size: 17 residues. Germline values: CDR1 SGHAT, CDR2 FQNNGV. CDR3 sequence (DNA): TGTGCCAGCAGCTTAGATTCTAAAGGGGCGCGCAATCAGCCCCAGCATTTT. Translation: CASSLDSKGARNQPQHF. Variable domain in full (rest from reference TRBV11-2 and TRBJ1-5): EAGVAQSPRYKIIEKRQSVAFWCNPISGHATLYWYQQILGQGPKLLIQFQNNGVVDDSQLPKDRFSAERLKGVDSTLKIQPAKLEDSAVYLCASSLDSKGARNQPQHFGDGTRLSIL.

V gene TRBV4-3 combines with J gene TRBJ1-5; D is perhaps TRBD1 (5 bases). This CDR3 is built from 16 residues. V was shortened by 1 base and J by 3 bases, with 13 bases between the two germline ends. Looked up from germline, CDR1 is LGHNA and CDR2 is YSLEER. The CDR3 sequence is CASSQGLGGNNQPQHF. Written as DNA, the CDR3 is TGCGCCAGCAGCCAAGGTCTGGGGGGTAACAATCAGCCCCAGCATTTT.

The chain has TRBV5-6 and TRBJ1-2; 9 positions match TRBD1. In germline, CDR1 is SGHDT, CDR2 YYEEEE. The J segment lost 6 bases and the V segment lost 4 bases, leaving 4 bases of the junction unmatched. The CDR3 totals 13 residues. The DNA of the CDR3 is TGTGCCAGCAGCGATACAGGGGGCAATGGCTACACCTTC. Its translation: CASSDTGGNGYTF.

The chain recombines TRBV18 with TRBJ2-3, with 10 nucleotides matching TRBD2. Trimming at V came to 4 bases and at J to 1 base, leaving 5 bases not matched to a gene. This CDR3 is 16 amino acids long. Per the germline V gene, CDR1 is KGHSH and CDR2 is LQKENI. CDR3 nucleotides: TGTGCCAGCTCACAGTTAGGGACTAGCGGCACAGATACGCAGTATTTT. Amino acid sequence: CASSQLGTSGTDTQYF.

This clone was seen only a few times. CDR3 nucleotides: TGTGCCAGCAGTGGTAAGGACAAGACAGATACGCAGTATTTT. As protein: CASSGKDKTDTQYF. The V call is TRBV25-1, the J call TRBJ2-3; possibly TRBD1 for D (5 bases). The germline V gene has CDR1 MGHDK and CDR2 SYGVNS. The CDR3 has 14 amino acids. The V gene lost 4 bases and the J gene lost 3 bases, with 11 bases spanning the gap.

The chain employs TRBV6-5 and TRBJ2-2; no firm D call. Germline V gives CDR1 MNHEY, CDR2 SVGAGI. The CDR3 has 13 residues. Trimming took off 7 bases at V and 1 base at J, with 7 bases between the two ends. The CDR3 bases are TGTGCCAGCACCGCAGTGAACACCGGGGAGCTGTTTTTT. Translating it yields CASTAVNTGELFF.

This chain connects TRBV4-3 to TRBJ1-1; D ambiguous. Germline loops: CDR1 LGHNA, CDR2 YSLEER. V dropped 0 bases and J dropped 3 bases, with 11 bases sitting between them. The CDR3 consists of 15 residues. CDR3 DNA sequence: TGCGCCAGCAGCCAAGATCAAGCGAGATACACTGAAGCTTTCTTT. Its translation: CASSQDQARYTEAFF.

V usage is TRBV6-5 and J usage is TRBJ1-2; D gene ambiguous. Germline-derived CDR1 and CDR2 are MNHEY and SVGAGI. This CDR3 contains 15 residues. Trimming removed 3 bases at V and 8 bases at J, with 19 bases between. CDR3 DNA: TGTGCCAGCAGTTATGGCCCAAATCGGGTCGGAGGCTACACCTTC. Its protein is CASSYGPNRVGGYTF.

The rearrangement uses TRBV7-8 and TRBJ2-3, with 8 bases that match TRBD2. With V trimmed by 5 bases and J by 6 bases, 7 bases remained unmatched. Germline assignment: CDR1 SGHVS and CDR2 FQNEAQ. The CDR3 consists of 14 residues. CDR3 protein: CASSPGTRSDTQYF. CDR3 coding DNA: TGTGCCAGCAGCCCCGGGACTAGGTCTGATACGCAGTATTTT.

The V gene is TRBV5-1, the J gene TRBJ2-3; TRBD2 agrees at 9 bases. Per germline, CDR1 SGHRS and CDR2 YFSETQ. This CDR3 comprises 15 residues. Unmatched junction bases numbered 12, after V lost 7 bases and J lost 6 bases. The CDR3: CASSRTSAFRDTQYF. Here the CDR3 DNA reads TGCGCCAGCTCCCGGACTAGCGCCTTCAGGGATACGCAGTATTTT.

The chain carries TRBV18 and TRBJ2-7; 7 bases are shared with TRBD1. Per germline, CDR1 KGHSH and CDR2 LQKENI. V lost 3 bases and J lost 5; bases outside the gene matches: 1. The CDR3 covers 12 residues. CDR3 sequence: CASSPTGDEQYF. The CDR3, as DNA: TGTGCCAGCTCACCTACAGGGGACGAGCAGTACTTC.